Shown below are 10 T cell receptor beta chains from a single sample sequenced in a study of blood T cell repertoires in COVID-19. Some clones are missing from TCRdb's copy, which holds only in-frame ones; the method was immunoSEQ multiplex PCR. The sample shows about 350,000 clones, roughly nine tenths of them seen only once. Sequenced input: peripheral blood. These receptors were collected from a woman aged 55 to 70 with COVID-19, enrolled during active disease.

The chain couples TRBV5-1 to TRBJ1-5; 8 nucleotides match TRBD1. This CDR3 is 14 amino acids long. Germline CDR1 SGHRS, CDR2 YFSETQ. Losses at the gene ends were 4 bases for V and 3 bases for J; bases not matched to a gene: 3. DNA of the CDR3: TGCGCCAGCAGCGAGACAGGGGACAATCAGCCCCAGCATTTT. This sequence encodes CASSETGDNQPQHF.

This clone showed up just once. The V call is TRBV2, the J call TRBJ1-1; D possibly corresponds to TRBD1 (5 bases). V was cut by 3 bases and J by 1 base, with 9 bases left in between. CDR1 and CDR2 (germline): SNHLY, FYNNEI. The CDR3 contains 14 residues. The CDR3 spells CASSDRTGNTEAFF. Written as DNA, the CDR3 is TGTGCCAGCAGTGACAGAACAGGGAACACTGAAGCTTTCTTT. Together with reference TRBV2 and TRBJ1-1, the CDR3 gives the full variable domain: EPEVTQTPSHQVTQMGQEVILRCVPISNHLYFYWYRQILGQKVEFLVSFYNNEISEKSEIFDDQFSVERPDGSNFTLKIRSTKLEDSAMYFCASSDRTGNTEAFFGQGTRLTVV.

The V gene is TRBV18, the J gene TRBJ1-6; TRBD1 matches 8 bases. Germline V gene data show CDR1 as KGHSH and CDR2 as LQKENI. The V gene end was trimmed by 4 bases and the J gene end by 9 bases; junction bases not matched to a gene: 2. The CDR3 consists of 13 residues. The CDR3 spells CASSQDRVSPLHF. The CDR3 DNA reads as TGTGCCAGCTCACAGGACAGGGTTTCACCCCTCCACTTT. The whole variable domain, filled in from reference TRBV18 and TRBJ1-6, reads NAGVMQNPRHLVRRRGQEARLRCSPMKGHSHVYWYRQLPEEGLKFMVYLQKENIIDESGMPKERFSAEFPKEGPSILRIQQVVRGDSAAYFCASSQDRVSPLHFGNGTRLTVT.

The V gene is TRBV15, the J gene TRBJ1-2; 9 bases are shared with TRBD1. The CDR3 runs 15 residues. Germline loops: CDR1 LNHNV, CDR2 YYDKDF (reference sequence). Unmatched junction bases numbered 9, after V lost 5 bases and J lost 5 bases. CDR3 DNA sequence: TGTGCCACCAGCCCTTCCGGGACAGGGCTTTATGGCTACACCTTC. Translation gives CATSPSGTGLYGYTF.

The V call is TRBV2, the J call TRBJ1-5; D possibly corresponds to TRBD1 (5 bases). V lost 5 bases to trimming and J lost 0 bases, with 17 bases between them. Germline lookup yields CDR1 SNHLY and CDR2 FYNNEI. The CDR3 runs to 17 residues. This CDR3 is CASSRRGGLNSNQPQHF. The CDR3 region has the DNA TGTGCCAGCAGTCGGAGGGGAGGCCTGAATAGCAATCAGCCCCAGCATTTT. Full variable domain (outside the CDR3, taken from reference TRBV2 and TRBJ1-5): EPEVTQTPSHQVTQMGQEVILRCVPISNHLYFYWYRQILGQKVEFLVSFYNNEISEKSEIFDDQFSVERPDGSNFTLKIRSTKLEDSAMYFCASSRRGGLNSNQPQHFGDGTRLSIL.

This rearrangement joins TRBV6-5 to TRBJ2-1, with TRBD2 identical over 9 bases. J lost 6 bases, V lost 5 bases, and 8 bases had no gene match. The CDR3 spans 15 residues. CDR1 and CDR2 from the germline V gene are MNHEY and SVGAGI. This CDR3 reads CASSRLAVSSNEQFF. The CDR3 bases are TGTGCCAGCAGTAGACTAGCGGTCTCGTCCAATGAGCAGTTCTTC.

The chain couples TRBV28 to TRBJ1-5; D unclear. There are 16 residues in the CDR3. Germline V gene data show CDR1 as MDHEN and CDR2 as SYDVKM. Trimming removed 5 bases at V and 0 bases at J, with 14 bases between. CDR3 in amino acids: CASSGAEDYSNQPQHF. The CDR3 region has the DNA TGTGCCAGCAGTGGCGCGGAGGATTATAGCAATCAGCCCCAGCATTTT. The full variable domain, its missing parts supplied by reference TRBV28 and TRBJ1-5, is DVKVTQSSRYLVKRTGEKVFLECVQDMDHENMFWYRQDPGLGLRLIYFSYDVKMKEKGDIPEGYSVSREKKERFSLILESASTNQTSMYLCASSGAEDYSNQPQHFGDGTRLSIL.

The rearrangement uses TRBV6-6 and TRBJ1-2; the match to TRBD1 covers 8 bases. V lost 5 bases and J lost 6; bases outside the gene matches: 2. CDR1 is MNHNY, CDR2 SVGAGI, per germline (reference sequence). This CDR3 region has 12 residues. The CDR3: CASSRTGHGYTF. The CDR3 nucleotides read TGTGCCAGCAGTCGGACAGGGCATGGCTACACCTTC.

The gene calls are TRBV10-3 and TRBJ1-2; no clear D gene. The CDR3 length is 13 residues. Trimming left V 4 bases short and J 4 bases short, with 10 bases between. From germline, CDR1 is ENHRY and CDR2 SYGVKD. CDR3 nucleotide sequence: TGTGCCATCAGTGTCGAACAGACCTATGGCTACACCTTC. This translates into CAISVEQTYGYTF.

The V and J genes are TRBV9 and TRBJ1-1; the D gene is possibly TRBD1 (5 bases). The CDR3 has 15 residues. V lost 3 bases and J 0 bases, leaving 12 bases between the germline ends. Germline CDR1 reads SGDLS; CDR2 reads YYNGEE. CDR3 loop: CASSASGGMNTEAFF. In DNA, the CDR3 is TGTGCCAGCAGCGCATCCGGGGGAATGAACACTGAAGCTTTCTTT. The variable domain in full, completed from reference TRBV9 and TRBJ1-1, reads DSGVTQTPKHLITATGQRVTLRCSPRSGDLSVYWYQQSLDQGLQFLIQYYNGEERAKGNILERFSAQQFPDLHSELNLSSLELGDSALYFCASSASGGMNTEAFFGQGTRLTVV.